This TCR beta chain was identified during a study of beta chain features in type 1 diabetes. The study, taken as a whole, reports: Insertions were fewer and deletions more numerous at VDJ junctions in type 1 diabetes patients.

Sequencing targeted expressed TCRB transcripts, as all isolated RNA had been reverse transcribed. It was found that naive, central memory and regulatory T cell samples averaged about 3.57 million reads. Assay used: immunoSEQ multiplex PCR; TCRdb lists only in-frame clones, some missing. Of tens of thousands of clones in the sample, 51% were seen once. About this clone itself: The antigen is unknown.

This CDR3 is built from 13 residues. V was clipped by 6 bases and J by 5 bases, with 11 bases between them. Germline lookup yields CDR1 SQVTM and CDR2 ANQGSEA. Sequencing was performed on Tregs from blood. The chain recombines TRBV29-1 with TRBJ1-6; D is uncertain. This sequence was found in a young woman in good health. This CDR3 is CSVREGNNSPLHF. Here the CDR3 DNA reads TGCAGCGTGCGGGAAGGGAATAATTCACCCCTCCACTTT. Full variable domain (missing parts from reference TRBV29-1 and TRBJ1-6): SAVISQKPSRDICQRGTSLTIQCQVDSQVTMMFWYRQQPGQSLTLIATANQGSEATYESGFVIDKFPISRPNLTFSTLTVSNMSPEDSSIYLCSVREGNNSPLHFGNGTRLTVT.